This T cell receptor (beta chain) was captured by sequencing in a study of tissue T cells after allogeneic stem cell transplantation. Only in-frame clones appear in the TCRdb table, and some are missing; sequencing was by immunoSEQ multiplex PCR. The profile shows more than 20,000 clones, 55% to 80% of them singletons. Study-wide findings and caveats: Limitations included a small, clinically heterogeneous cohort and limited sampling depth.

To note about this clone: The antigen is not known. The genes are named according to mouse. Read data end 1 residue before the CDR3 end; the end is taken from the germline J gene.

V was clipped by 2 bases and J by 0 bases, with 5 bases between them. This CDR3 has 14 amino acids. Germline-derived CDR1 and CDR2 are NSHNY and SYGAGN. Sequencing input: spleen. The gene calls are TRBV13-1 and TRBJ1-4, with unresolved D. This receptor was obtained from a female BALB/c mouse in good health. Strain haplotype (MHC): H2-d. The CDR3 here is CASSDGLSNERLFF. CDR3 DNA, as far as it was read: TGTGCCAGCAGTGACGGGCTTTCCAACGAAAGATTATTT.